This TCR beta chain was sequenced in a study of cytomegalovirus exposure and HLA in healthy donors. The study, taken as a whole, reports: There were reportedly fewer N-insertions in an Asian-associated ancestry cluster than the roughly 670-donor mean, in a later analysis. Reported performance of the classifier showed diagnosis of cytomegalovirus status with high specificity and sensitivity.

This clone is a singleton in its sample. Antigen: not known. This CDR3 spans 16 amino acids. The germline gives CDR1 SGHDN, CDR2 FVKESK. Trimming shortened V by 0 bases and J by 4 bases, and 15 bases separated the two germline ends. Primers: 60 Vbeta forward and 13 Jbeta reverse. Sequenced by immunoSEQ multiplex PCR; TCRdb stores in-frame clones only, minus some. The table includes about 120,000 clones, roughly three quarters detected once. The chain carries TRBV14 and TRBJ1-2; possible D gene TRBD1, 5 bases. The sample was PBMCs. This receptor was identified in a man between 25 and 39 years old in good health and CMV-seropositive. CDR3 sequence reads: CASSQDSAGRSYGYTF. The CDR3 DNA sequence: TGTGCCAGCAGCCAAGATTCGGCAGGGAGGAGCTATGGCTACACCTTC.